Below, 16 T cell receptor beta chains from the same sample are listed, as sequenced in a study of CD8 T cells in ankylosing spondylitis. MiXCR, run by TCRdb on the 5' RACE reads, gives a single entry per CDR3 protein. The table has a few hundred thousand distinct CDR3 sequences, around 10% seen once. Source material: blood, either unsorted or a sorted T cell fraction (not recorded which). The receptors originated from a male donor with ankylosing spondylitis or in good health (not recorded which).

The V gene is TRBV7-9, the J gene TRBJ1-2, with D hard to call. Trimming left V 3 bases short and J 4 bases short, with 15 bases between. CDR1 is SEHNR, CDR2 FQNEAQ, per germline (reference sequence). The CDR3 length is 15 residues. The chain's CDR3 is CASSFSSSNGYGYTF. The CDR3 coding sequence is TGTGCCAGCAGCTTTTCTTCCAGTAATGGCTATGGCTACACCTTC.

This clonotype has at least ten counts. The rearrangement uses TRBV6-4 and TRBJ1-1; D may be TRBD1 (6 bases). The V end was cut by 3 bases, the J end by 1 base, with 12 bases between. The CDR3 has 15 residues. Germline CDR1 and CDR2: MRHNA and SNTAGT. The CDR3 sequence: CASSEGRGGNTEAFF. DNA for the CDR3: TGTGCCAGCAGTGAGGGCAGGGGCGGGAACACTGAAGCTTTCTTT.

This clonotype was counted only a few times. The chain joins TRBV10-3 to TRBJ2-5; the D gene is possibly TRBD2 (6 bases). The CDR3 runs 16 residues. CDR1 is ENHRY, CDR2 SYGVKD, per germline. Trimming removed 0 bases from V and 5 bases from J, with 16 bases in between. The CDR3 DNA reads TGTGCCATCAGTGAGTCATTCGGGGGAAGGGTGGAGACCCAGTACTTC. This encodes CAISESFGGRVETQYF.

This clonotype was observed many times. The chain employs TRBV12-3 or TRBV12-4 and TRBJ2-2; 7 nucleotides align to TRBD1. The CDR3 length is 17 residues. Trimming took 7 bases from V and 4 from J; bases not matched to a gene: 15. This CDR3 is CASTTLKRGLATGELFF. CDR3 nucleotide sequence: TGTGCCAGCACTACTCTAAAAAGGGGGCTCGCCACCGGGGAGCTGTTTTTT.

Only a few counts were recorded for this clonotype. The chain uses TRBV3-1 and TRBJ2-2, with D possibly being TRBD2 (6 bases). The CDR3 consists of 14 residues. Trimming stripped 3 bases from V and 6 bases from J, with 11 bases between. Germline CDR1 is LGHDT and CDR2 is YNNKEL (reference sequence). The CDR3 sequence: CASSHGGMSGELFF. Written as DNA, the CDR3 is TGTGCCAGCAGCCACGGCGGGATGTCCGGGGAGCTGTTTTTT.

The genes are TRBV29-1 and TRBJ2-2, with D unresolved. CDR1 is SQVTM and CDR2 is ANQGSEA in the germline V gene. The V gene lost 6 bases and the J gene lost 1 base, with 9 bases spanning the gap. The CDR3 is 13 residues long. CDR3 bases: TGCAGCGTGGATCGACAGAACACCGGGGAGCTGTTTTTT. This encodes CSVDRQNTGELFF.

V gene TRBV12-3 or TRBV12-4 combines with J gene TRBJ2-2; D tentatively fits TRBD1 or TRBD2 (5 bases each). The CDR3 length is 15 residues. Between the trimmed V and J ends, which lost 3 bases and 2 bases, there was a span of 10 bases. The CDR3 is CASSLGPINTGELFF. In DNA, the CDR3 is TGTGCCAGCAGTTTGGGACCGATTAACACCGGGGAGCTGTTTTTT.

This clonotype came up a few times. The chain employs TRBV29-1 and TRBJ2-5; 8 bases fit TRBD2. The germline CDR1 and CDR2 sequences are SQVTM and ANQGSEA. The V and J ends lost 1 base and 0 bases, in that order; junction bases with no gene match: 1. This CDR3 contains 14 residues. CDR3 in amino acids: CSVEAGGNQETQYF. The CDR3 DNA follows: TGCAGCGTTGAAGCGGGGGGGAACCAAGAGACCCAGTACTTC.

This clonotype was found a few times. V usage is TRBV19 and J usage is TRBJ2-2; D ambiguous. Germline CDR1 and CDR2: LNHDA and SQIVND (reference sequence). Trimming removed 3 bases from V and 3 bases from J, with 8 bases in between. This CDR3 spans 14 amino acids. CDR3 protein: CASSIPTDTGELFF. The CDR3 nucleotides read TGTGCCAGTAGTATCCCCACCGACACCGGGGAGCTGTTTTTT.

This clonotype was detected a few times. CDR3 loop: CASSLTGNGELFF. Here the CDR3 DNA reads TGTGCCAGCAGCCTCACAGGGAACGGGGAGCTGTTTTTT. The V call is TRBV7-9, the J call TRBJ2-2; TRBD1 might be the D (6 bases). Trimming pared 5 bases from V and 7 bases from J, leaving 11 bases between. Per germline, CDR1 SEHNR and CDR2 FQNEAQ (reference sequence). CDR3 size: 13 residues.

V is TRBV6-1 and J is TRBJ2-3; D unresolved. Trimming left V 7 bases short and J 0 bases short, with 14 bases between. This CDR3 spans 15 amino acids. The germline V gene encodes CDR1 MNHNS and CDR2 SASEGT. CDR3 sequence reads: CASTRLGSSTDTQYF. In DNA, the CDR3 is TGTGCCAGCACCCGGTTGGGTTCTAGCACAGATACGCAGTATTTT.

The sample holds many counts of this clonotype. The V call is TRBV5-5, the J call TRBJ2-3; D remains unclear. The germline CDR1 and CDR2 sequences are SGHKS and YYEKEE (reference sequence). V shed 4 bases and J shed 0 bases, with 9 bases lying between them. This CDR3 contains 14 residues. Written as DNA, the CDR3 is TGTGCCAGCAGCCTAATGACTAGCACAGATACGCAGTATTTT. Amino acids: CASSLMTSTDTQYF.

This clonotype has a handful of counts. The genes are TRBV6-5 and TRBJ1-6; TRBD1 agrees at 7 bases. CDR1 MNHEY and CDR2 SVGAGI come from the germline V gene. This CDR3 contains 12 residues. V was pared by 6 bases and J by 13 bases, with 6 bases of the junction left unmatched. CDR3 nucleotides: TGTGCCAGCAGAAAGACAGGGTTGCCCCTCCACTTT. Translated, it gives CASRKTGLPLHF.

This clonotype was detected many times. The chain has TRBV6-1 and TRBJ2-2, with D perhaps matching TRBD1 (5 bases). Germline V gene data show CDR1 as MNHNS and CDR2 as SASEGT. With 4 bases removed from V and 6 bases from J, the gap between germline ends came to 15 bases. The CDR3 runs to 15 residues. The chain's CDR3 is CASSGKRTGAGELFF. CDR3 DNA: TGTGCCAGCAGTGGGAAGAGAACAGGAGCCGGGGAGCTGTTTTTT.

This clonotype was seen a few times. This chain uses TRBV25-1 with TRBJ1-5; the D gene is possibly TRBD1 (5 bases). V was shortened by 7 bases and J by 2 bases, with 15 bases between the two germline ends. CDR3 length equals 15 residues. Germline CDR1 reads MGHDK; CDR2 reads SYGVNS. This chain's CDR3 is CASTDGQGGNQPQHF. CDR3 DNA sequence: TGTGCCAGCACGGATGGGCAGGGAGGCAATCAGCCCCAGCATTTT.

Many counts were recorded for this clonotype. The chain is built from TRBV4-1 and TRBJ1-1; maybe TRBD1 (5 bases). The V and J ends lost 3 bases and 2 bases respectively, with 7 bases between them. Germline V lookup: CDR1 MGHRA, CDR2 YSYEKL. The CDR3 is 13 residues long. The CDR3 DNA reads TGCGCCAGCAGCCAGGGGGACAACACTGAAGCTTTCTTT. It encodes CASSQGDNTEAFF.